This T cell receptor beta chain was sequenced in a study of T cells in Graves' hyperthyroidism and ophthalmopathy. From RNA transcripts, TCR beta CDR3 regions were amplified. A first-round RT-PCR of the TCR CDR3 used the HTBI primer set. TCRdb re-called the multiplex PCR reads through MiXCR, storing one row per CDR3 protein. This table holds roughly 300,000 distinct CDR3 sequences, 15% to 20% found once. This clonotype was recorded many times. The V end lost 4 bases, the J end lost 1 base, and 16 bases lay between the germline ends. The length of the CDR3 is 16 residues. Germline V gene data show CDR1 as DFQATT and CDR2 as SNEGSKA (reference sequence).

The V and J genes are TRBV20-1 and TRBJ2-2; TRBD2 is a possible D gene (5 bases). The sequenced sample consisted of blood. The origin of this receptor is a woman in her forties or fifties with Graves' hyperthyroidism. The CDR3 spells CSAISSRSGNTGELFF. CDR3 bases: TGCAGTGCTATCTCATCCAGAAGCGGGAACACCGGGGAGCTGTTTTTT.